These 23 T cell receptor beta chains originate from one sample sequenced in a study of T cells expressing NK-cell markers. Following a re-call of the 5' RACE reads, TCRdb has one entry per CDR3 protein and lacks DNA. The sample has 120,000 to 150,000 distinct CDR3 sequences. Material: blood T cells: a sorted CD56 or NKG2C T cell subset, CD4+ or CD8+ T cells, or bulk PBMC T cells (not recorded which). Every receptor here comes from a man aged 18 to 30 in good health.

The chain couples TRBV7-8 to TRBJ2-1; the D gene TCRdb calls, TRBD1, cannot be checked with no DNA. CDR1 is SGHVS and CDR2 is FQNEAQ in the germline V gene. The CDR3 contains 15 residues. CDR3 sequence reads: CASSLQDRAYNEQFF.

The chain is built from TRBV20-1 and TRBJ2-4; no DNA is available, so the TRBD1 call from TCRdb remains unchecked. This CDR3 contains 16 residues. CDR1 and CDR2 (germline): DFQATT, SNEGSKA (reference sequence). Here the CDR3 reads CSASDDETVPGNIQYF.

V and J are TRBV10-3 and TRBJ1-2; TCRdb's D call of TRBD1 is untestable without DNA. There are 14 residues in the CDR3. CDR1 ENHRY and CDR2 SYGVKD come from the germline V gene. CDR3 protein: CAISENRGFGGYTF.

The J gene is TRBJ2-7, the V gene TRBV27. This CDR3 contains 13 residues. Germline CDR1 reads MNHEY; CDR2 reads SMNVEV (reference sequence). The CDR3: CASSLVGGGEQYF.

The chain couples TRBV19 to TRBJ1-5. Germline V gene sequence: CDR1 LNHDA, CDR2 SQIVND (reference sequence). The CDR3 spans 15 residues. CDR3 region: CASSIRAADNQPQHF.

This chain links TRBV5-6 with TRBJ2-1; the D call of TRBD2 rests on TCRdb alone, since no DNA is present to check it. The CDR3 extends over 16 amino acids. The germline gives CDR1 SGHDT, CDR2 YYEEEE. The CDR3 here is CASSSTAGEGLWEQFF.

The rearrangement joins TRBV20-1 to TRBJ2-3; the D call of TRBD2 rests on TCRdb alone, since no DNA is present to check it. Germline values: CDR1 DFQATT, CDR2 SNEGSKA (reference sequence). The CDR3 loop spans 17 amino acids. CDR3 protein: CSVELAGEVQSTDTQYF.

The chain recombines TRBV7-6 with TRBJ2-3; TCRdb names TRBD2, which stays unverified in the absence of DNA. The CDR3 length is 19 residues. Germline V gene data show CDR1 as SGHVS and CDR2 as FNYEAQ. CDR3 amino acids: CASSHPGVAGQGDTDTQYF.

This chain uses TRBV7-2 with TRBJ2-2; TCRdb selects TRBD1, and the lack of DNA leaves this call unchecked. The CDR3 extends over 14 amino acids. Germline V gene sequence: CDR1 SGHTA, CDR2 FQGNSA. CDR3 amino acids: CASSTGFLAGELFF. The full variable domain, its missing parts supplied by reference TRBV7-2 and TRBJ2-2, is GAGVSQSPSNKVTEKGKDVELRCDPISGHTALYWYRQSLGQGLEFLIYFQGNSAPDKSGLPSDRFSAERTGGSVSTLTIQRTQQEDSAVYLCASSTGFLAGELFFGEGSRLTVL.

CDR3 amino acids: CASSLEAGSSYNEQFF. The chain is built from TRBV7-9 and TRBJ2-1; TCRdb lists TRBD2, though no DNA is available to test this call. The CDR3 is 16 amino acids. Germline CDR1 is SEHNR and CDR2 is FQNEAQ (reference sequence).

The V gene is TRBV27, the J gene TRBJ2-5; TCRdb's D gene call, TRBD2, goes unchecked for lack of DNA. The CDR3 sequence is 16 residues long. The germline gives CDR1 MNHEY, CDR2 SMNVEV (reference sequence). Here the CDR3 reads CASSFSPGTKQETQYF.

The chain carries TRBV27 and TRBJ2-1; TCRdb proposes TRBD2, but this gene call is untestable without DNA. The CDR3 loop spans 16 amino acids. Germline V gene sequence: CDR1 MNHEY, CDR2 SMNVEV (reference sequence). The CDR3 sequence: CASSPLGLADLGEQFF.

This chain links TRBV19 with TRBJ2-5; TCRdb indicates TRBD2, and absent DNA this call remains unverified. Looked up from germline, CDR1 is LNHDA and CDR2 is SQIVND (reference sequence). This CDR3 is 14 amino acids long. The CDR3 sequence: CASSIFGASETQYF. The full variable domain, in which reference TRBV19 and TRBJ2-5 provide the parts outside the CDR3, is DGGITQSPKYLFRKEGQNVTLSCEQNLNHDAMYWYRQDPGQGLRLIYYSQIVNDFQKGDIAEGYSVSREKKESFPLTVTSAQKNPTAFYLCASSIFGASETQYFGPGTRLLVL.

The chain employs TRBV5-1 and TRBJ2-3; TCRdb's D gene call, TRBD2, goes unchecked for lack of DNA. Germline CDR1 reads SGHRS; CDR2 reads YFSETQ. The CDR3 sequence is 16 residues long. The CDR3 sequence: CASSFRLAGSTDTQYF.

J is TRBJ2-1 and V is TRBV5-4; the TCRdb call, TRBD2, lacks DNA for checking. The CDR3 extends over 16 amino acids. Germline CDR1 and CDR2: SGHNT and YYREEE (reference sequence). CDR3 region: CASSLRAGGPGNEQFF.

The V call is TRBV12-3 or TRBV12-4, the J call TRBJ1-5; TCRdb gives TRBD1 as the D gene, but with no DNA this cannot be confirmed. The CDR3 consists of 15 residues. The CDR3 region is CASTAGTISNQPQHF.

The chain recombines TRBV3-1 with TRBJ2-3; the TCRdb call, TRBD2, lacks DNA for checking. The CDR3 covers 16 residues. Per the germline V gene, CDR1 is LGHDT and CDR2 is YNNKEL (reference sequence). The CDR3 protein is CASSQDGREVADTQYF.

The chain employs TRBV2 and TRBJ1-5; TCRdb outputs TRBD1, but without DNA this stays unchecked. Germline CDR1 and CDR2: SNHLY and FYNNEI. The CDR3 has 16 residues. The CDR3 sequence: CASSGDGTGGDQPQHF.

The chain carries TRBV6-5 and TRBJ2-1; without DNA, the TCRdb call of TRBD1 cannot be checked. Germline CDR1 reads MNHEY; CDR2 reads SVGAGI. The CDR3 loop spans 15 amino acids. The CDR3 is CASTTLAGAYNEQFF.

The V call is TRBV2, the J call TRBJ2-3; TCRdb's D call of TRBD1 is untestable without DNA. The CDR3 covers 15 residues. Looked up from germline, CDR1 is SNHLY and CDR2 is FYNNEI. CDR3 loop: CASSTPGAGTDTQYF.

The chain links TRBV4-3 to TRBJ2-7. CDR1 and CDR2 (germline): LGHNA, YSLEER. There are 15 residues in the CDR3. The CDR3 sequence: CASSQEYNPLYEQYF.

The gene calls are TRBV19 and TRBJ1-1; the TRBD1 assignment by TCRdb is unverifiable without DNA. Germline CDR1 is LNHDA and CDR2 is SQIVND (reference sequence). The CDR3 contains 14 residues. CDR3 loop: CASSIWGRVAEAFF. Full variable domain (outside the CDR3, taken from reference TRBV19 and TRBJ1-1): DGGITQSPKYLFRKEGQNVTLSCEQNLNHDAMYWYRQDPGQGLRLIYYSQIVNDFQKGDIAEGYSVSREKKESFPLTVTSAQKNPTAFYLCASSIWGRVAEAFFGQGTRLTVV.

The J gene is TRBJ1-1, the V gene TRBV5-6; TCRdb's D call, TRBD1, is unchecked because there is no DNA. The CDR3 consists of 13 residues. Germline lookup yields CDR1 SGHDT and CDR2 YYEEEE. The CDR3 region is CASSLRGGAEAFF.